This is a list of T cell receptor beta chains from one sample in a study of shared clonotypes between healthy human individuals. Only in-frame clones appear in the TCRdb table, and some are missing; sequencing was by immunoSEQ multiplex PCR. The sample lists more than 2 million clones; roughly 95% were seen once. The sequenced sample consisted of naive CD4+ T cells sorted from blood. The receptors were sampled from a man aged 18 to 30 in good health. Both conserved end residues are part of each CDR3. The order of the fields is J gene, clone size, V gene, D gene, CDR3 DNA, CDR3 protein. D genes are given only for firm matches. Clone sizes are given selectively: once, few, many, or a class where the clone is expanded.

TRBJ2-5,.,TRBV11-3,TRBD2,TGTGCCAGCAGCTCAGCGGGGCAAGAGACCCAGTACTTC,CASSSAGQETQYF
TRBJ1-5,.,TRBV2,.,TGTGCCAGCAGTGCGGGGACCGACCGCAATCAGCCCCAGCATTTT,CASSAGTDRNQPQHF
TRBJ2-7,.,TRBV5-6,.,TGTGCCAGCAGCTTGGGGGTCTACGAGCAGTACTTC,CASSLGVYEQYF
TRBJ1-6,.,TRBV10-3,.,TGTGCCATCAGTGAGTCTTACTTGACTTATTCACCCCTCCACTTT,CAISESYLTYSPLHF
TRBJ2-5,.,TRBV7-9,.,TGTGCCAGCAGCCACCGCCTAGCATACCAAGAGACCCAGTACTTC,CASSHRLAYQETQYF
TRBJ2-2,.,TRBV27,TRBD2,TGTGCCAGCAGTTTCACTAGCGGGGGGGCCGCGAACACCGGGGAGCTGTTTTTT,CASSFTSGGAANTGELFF
TRBJ2-3,.,TRBV2,.,TGTGCCAGCAGTACGAACTCAGATACGCAGTATTTT,CASSTNSDTQYF
TRBJ2-2,once,TRBV5-5,TRBD1,TGTGCCAGCAGCCACCCTCCGGGACAGGGGGCGGTGGGGGAGCTGTTTTTT,CASSHPPGQGAVGELFF
TRBJ2-3,.,TRBV5-1,.,TGCGCCAGCAGCGCGGGCCTGCGGACAGATACGCAGTATTTT,CASSAGLRTDTQYF
TRBJ2-3,.,TRBV28,.,TGTGCCAGCAGTTTATCTGCAGGTGGCACAGATACGCAGTATTTT,CASSLSAGGTDTQYF
TRBJ2-7,.,TRBV7-9,.,TGTGCCAGCAGCCCTCCGGGACAAGAGATGTACGAGCAGTACTTC,CASSPPGQEMYEQYF
TRBJ2-3,.,TRBV30,TRBD2,TGTGCCTGGAGTGTACGTCTGGGTAGCGGGTTCCCAGATACGCAGTATTTT,CAWSVRLGSGFPDTQYF
TRBJ2-7,.,TRBV5-4,TRBD1,TGTGCCAGCAGCCGGACAGGGGTATCCTACGAGCAGTACTTC,CASSRTGVSYEQYF
TRBJ2-7,.,TRBV10-3,.,TGTGCCATCAGTGTAACCTCCTACGAGCAGTACTTC,CAISVTSYEQYF
TRBJ2-1,.,TRBV28,TRBD2,TGTGCCAGCCGAACGAGCGGGGGGCCTCACAATGAGCAGTTCTTC,CASRTSGGPHNEQFF
TRBJ1-4,.,TRBV2,.,TGTGCCAGCAGGGCCGGGACGGTTAATGAAAAACTGTTTTTT,CASRAGTVNEKLFF
TRBJ2-1,once,TRBV5-6,.,TGTGCCAGCAGCTTGGAGGATCTAAACTCCTACAATGAGCAGTTCTTC,CASSLEDLNSYNEQFF
TRBJ2-1,.,TRBV27,.,TGTGCCAGCAGTTCAGCGGGTTCCTACAATGAGCAGTTCTTC,CASSSAGSYNEQFF
TRBJ1-5,.,TRBV6-4,.,TGTGCCAGCAGCAGGGATAGCAATCAGCCCCAGCATTTT,CASSRDSNQPQHF
TRBJ2-1,.,TRBV6-5,TRBD1,TGTGCCAGCAGTTACTTACAGGGGAATGAGCAGTTCTTC,CASSYLQGNEQFF
TRBJ1-1,once,TRBV23-1,.,TGCGCCAGCAGTAGGCCGAGGGACACTGAAGCTTTCTTT,CASSRPRDTEAFF
TRBJ1-2,once,TRBV6-1,.,TGTGCCAGCAGAGCAGACAGACCTGGCTACACCTTC,CASRADRPGYTF